This entry lists 23 T cell receptor beta chains sequenced from one sample in a study of cytomegalovirus exposure and HLA in healthy donors. Here immunoSEQ multiplex PCR was the method, and the copy in TCRdb shows in-frame clones only, minus some. The data hold about 160,000 clones, with 70% to 90% observed a single time. What was sequenced was PBMCs. Every receptor here comes from a woman aged 30 to 39 in good health and CMV-seronegative.

The V gene is TRBV18, the J gene TRBJ2-7; 7 bases match TRBD2. Germline assignment: CDR1 KGHSH and CDR2 LQKENI. V was clipped by 3 bases and J by 3 bases; unmatched bases: 17. This CDR3 is built from 18 residues. The CDR3 nucleotides are TGTGCCAGCTCACCGTACGTGAGAGCGGGGTTCTCCCACTACGAGCAGTACTTC. As protein: CASSPYVRAGFSHYEQYF.

V gene TRBV5-5 combines with J gene TRBJ2-5; 12 bases are shared with TRBD2. V gave up 2 bases and J gave up 10 bases; unmatched junction bases: 15. Germline assignment: CDR1 SGHKS and CDR2 YYEKEE (reference sequence). CDR3 length: 17 residues. The CDR3 region is CASSFLLAGGTAGGQYF. CDR3 DNA sequence: TGTGCCAGCAGCTTTTTACTAGCGGGGGGAACCGCTGGGGGCCAGTACTTC.

This chain connects TRBV7-2 to TRBJ1-2; D is unresolved. Germline V gene lookup returns CDR1 SGHTA and CDR2 FQGNSA. Trimming stripped 2 bases from V and 0 bases from J, with 10 bases between. This CDR3 region has 15 residues. Here the CDR3 reads CASSLIEQSNYGYTF. CDR3 DNA sequence: TGTGCCAGCAGCTTAATAGAGCAATCTAACTATGGCTACACCTTC. The variable domain in full, with the rest retrieved from reference TRBV7-2 and TRBJ1-2, is GAGVSQSPSNKVTEKGKDVELRCDPISGHTALYWYRQSLGQGLEFLIYFQGNSAPDKSGLPSDRFSAERTGGSVSTLTIQRTQQEDSAVYLCASSLIEQSNYGYTFGSGTRLTVV.

The chain has TRBV10-3 and TRBJ2-7; D possibly uses TRBD1 or TRBD2 (6 bases each). CDR1 and CDR2 (germline): ENHRY, SYGVKD. V was clipped by 6 bases and J by 2 bases, with 17 bases between them. The CDR3 totals 15 residues. Here the CDR3 DNA reads TGTGCCATCAGGAGGGGGATGGAGCGGGCCTACGAGCAGTACTTC. Translating gives CAIRRGMERAYEQYF.

The chain carries TRBV7-9 and TRBJ1-1; unclear D gene. Trimming took off 5 bases at V and 0 bases at J, with 16 bases between the two ends. The CDR3 consists of 16 residues. Germline loops: CDR1 SEHNR, CDR2 FQNEAQ (reference sequence). CDR3 sequence (DNA): TGTGCCAGCAGCCCCCGGTCCGGGAAAATGAACACTGAAGCTTTCTTT. Protein product: CASSPRSGKMNTEAFF.

The rearrangement uses TRBV10-2 and TRBJ1-5, with D possibly being TRBD1 (5 bases). The CDR3 runs to 14 residues. The germline CDR1 and CDR2 sequences are WSHSY and SAAADI. Trimming cost V 10 bases and J 5 bases, with 18 bases left between them. CDR3 amino acids: CATPAGTPDQPQHF. The CDR3 DNA follows: TGCGCCACCCCCGCCGGGACTCCTGATCAGCCCCAGCATTTT.

Worth noting for this clone: Other DNA sequences in the sample encode the same CDR3. The J gene is TRBJ2-3, the V gene TRBV5-4, with unresolved D. CDR1 SGHNT and CDR2 YYREEE come from the germline V gene (reference sequence). Deletions cut 3 bases from V and 5 bases from J, with 7 bases between. There are 12 residues in the CDR3. CDR3 bases: TGTGCCAGCAGCTCTGTGGGAGATACGCAGTATTTT. Its translation is CASSSVGDTQYF.

The chain joins TRBV27 to TRBJ2-6; a possible D gene is TRBD1 (6 bases). V was shortened by 2 bases and J by 3 bases, with 14 bases between the two germline ends. CDR1 is MNHEY, CDR2 SMNVEV, per germline (reference sequence). The CDR3 has 17 residues. The DNA of the CDR3 is TGTGCCAGCAGTTTAGTCAGGGGTCTAGTTGGGGCCAACGTCCTGACTTTC. This sequence encodes CASSLVRGLVGANVLTF. The variable domain in full, with the rest retrieved from reference TRBV27 and TRBJ2-6, is EAQVTQNPRYLITVTGKKLTVTCSQNMNHEYMSWYRQDPGLGLRQIYYSMNVEVTDKGDVPEGYKVSRKEKRNFPLILESPSPNQTSLYFCASSLVRGLVGANVLTFGAGSRLTVL.

J is TRBJ1-1 and V is TRBV9; 7 nucleotides agree with TRBD1. The trim removed 0 bases at V and 4 bases at J, leaving 6 bases unmatched. CDR1 SGDLS and CDR2 YYNGEE come from the germline V gene. The CDR3 length is 15 residues. CDR3 nucleotide sequence: TGTGCCAGCAGCGTAGACCCTTACAGGGGCACTGAAGCTTTCTTT. Its translation: CASSVDPYRGTEAFF.

V gene TRBV5-1 combines with J gene TRBJ2-6; D is uncertain. The germline gives CDR1 SGHRS, CDR2 YFSETQ. The CDR3 is made up of 14 amino acids. Trimming removed 0 bases at V and 0 bases at J, with 1 base between. CDR3 protein: CASSLGSGANVLTF. CDR3 in DNA: TGCGCCAGCAGCTTGGGCTCTGGGGCCAACGTCCTGACTTTC.

V and J are TRBV2 and TRBJ1-2, with D tentatively TRBD1 (5 bases). Trimming pared 8 bases from V and 1 base from J, leaving 17 bases between. Per germline, CDR1 SNHLY and CDR2 FYNNEI. The length of the CDR3 is 15 residues. CDR3 region: CASVSRQPHNYGYTF. The CDR3 DNA sequence: TGTGCCAGCGTAAGTCGACAGCCACATAACTATGGCTACACCTTC.

This chain connects TRBV5-4 to TRBJ2-4; TRBD1 is a possible D gene (5 bases). Trimming cost V 0 bases and J 6 bases, with 7 bases left between them. The CDR3 consists of 13 residues. Germline V gives CDR1 SGHNT, CDR2 YYREEE (reference sequence). CDR3 residues: CASSLETANIQYF. CDR3 in DNA: TGTGCCAGCAGCTTGGAGACAGCAAACATTCAGTACTTC.

This rearrangement joins TRBV5-4 to TRBJ2-7; 9 bases fit TRBD1. J gave up 2 bases and V 5 bases, and 8 bases lay outside the gene matches. CDR3 length equals 15 residues. Germline V CDR1 and CDR2: SGHNT, YYREEE (reference sequence). The CDR3 sequence is CASSFGTGLPYEQYF. Here the CDR3 DNA reads TGTGCCAGCAGTTTCGGGACAGGGCTCCCCTACGAGCAGTACTTC.

The J gene is TRBJ2-3, the V gene TRBV27; D is perhaps TRBD2 (7 bases). Germline V lookup: CDR1 MNHEY, CDR2 SMNVEV (reference sequence). Trimming pared 7 bases from V and 4 bases from J, leaving 15 bases between. CDR3 length equals 14 residues. The CDR3 reads CASKSGGNSDTQYF. CDR3 nucleotides: TGTGCCAGCAAGTCGGGGGGCAACTCAGATACGCAGTATTTT.

The V gene is TRBV4-1, the J gene TRBJ2-7; perhaps TRBD2 as D (6 bases). CDR1 is MGHRA and CDR2 is YSYEKL in the germline V gene. With 0 bases removed from V and 2 bases from J, the gap between germline ends came to 11 bases. CDR3 size: 15 residues. This CDR3 reads CASSQDLAETYEQYF. Written as DNA, the CDR3 is TGCGCCAGCAGCCAAGATTTAGCGGAAACCTACGAGCAGTACTTC.

The V call is TRBV4-1, the J call TRBJ2-7; 9 nucleotides agree with TRBD1. This CDR3 is 15 amino acids long. Per the germline V gene, CDR1 is MGHRA and CDR2 is YSYEKL. With 2 bases clipped from V and 3 bases from J, the junction kept 5 bases outside the gene matches. CDR3: CASSQPGQGFYEQYF. The CDR3, as DNA: TGCGCCAGCAGCCAACCGGGACAGGGTTTCTACGAGCAGTACTTC.

About this clone: Mismatch with germline at one junction end may stem from a read error. This chain joins TRBV5-4 and TRBJ1-6; D possibly corresponds to TRBD1 (5 bases). The CDR3 covers 16 residues. Per the germline V gene, CDR1 is SGHNT and CDR2 is YYREEE (reference sequence). The CDR3 here is CASRLGGAMGNSPLHF. CDR3 bases: TGTGCCAGCAGATTGGGGGGAGCTATGGGTAATTCACCCCTCCACTTT.

V is TRBV11-1 and J is TRBJ2-3; a weak D match, TRBD2 (6 bases). This CDR3 has 15 amino acids. Looked up from germline, CDR1 is SGHAT and CDR2 is FQDESV (reference sequence). The germline V and J ends were trimmed by 4 bases and 0 bases, with 11 bases remaining between them. The CDR3 DNA reads TGTGCCAGCAGCTCCGGTGGGGGGAGCACAGATACGCAGTATTTT. Its protein product is CASSSGGGSTDTQYF. Full variable domain (remainder filled in from reference TRBV11-1 and TRBJ2-3): EAEVAQSPRYKITEKSQAVAFWCDPISGHATLYWYRQILGQGPELLVQFQDESVVDDSQLPKDRFSAERLKGVDSTLKIQPAELGDSAMYLCASSSGGGSTDTQYFGPGTRLTVL.

The CDR3 protein is CASSRDVGGNTEAFF. As DNA, the CDR3 is TGCGCCAGCAGCCGGGACGTGGGTGGGAACACTGAAGCTTTCTTT. This chain joins TRBV5-1 and TRBJ1-1, with a tentative D call TRBD1 (5 bases). There are 15 residues in the CDR3. From germline, CDR1 is SGHRS and CDR2 YFSETQ. V lost 4 bases and J lost 1, with 14 bases in between.

As DNA, the CDR3 is TGCGCCAGCAGCCAAAGTCTCACTAGCGGGTTCTATGAGCAGTTCTTC. Translated: CASSQSLTSGFYEQFF. The rearrangement uses TRBV4-1 and TRBJ2-1; 9 nucleotides line up with TRBD2. The CDR3 has 16 amino acids. Losses at the gene ends were 2 bases for V and 8 bases for J; bases not matched to a gene: 10. The germline gives CDR1 MGHRA, CDR2 YSYEKL.

The gene calls are TRBV25-1 and TRBJ1-1; possible D gene TRBD1, 5 bases. CDR1 is MGHDK, CDR2 SYGVNS, per germline. CDR3 length: 14 amino acids. The V gene lost 1 base and the J gene lost 3 bases, with 9 bases spanning the gap. The CDR3 sequence is CASSESTVYTEAFF. The CDR3 coding sequence is TGTGCCAGCAGTGAATCGACAGTATACACTGAAGCTTTCTTT.

V and J are TRBV28 and TRBJ2-3; D remains unclear. With 5 bases removed from V and 2 bases from J, the gap between germline ends came to 20 bases. Germline CDR1 MDHEN, CDR2 SYDVKM. The CDR3 is 17 residues long. For the CDR3, the DNA is TGTGCCAGCAGTCTCCCCAACAGCTGGAACCCCACAGATACGCAGTATTTT. It translates to CASSLPNSWNPTDTQYF.

V is TRBV4-3 and J is TRBJ1-1; no clear D. The CDR3 sequence is 14 residues long. Between the trimmed V and J ends, which lost 1 base and 6 bases, there was a span of 12 bases. CDR1 is LGHNA, CDR2 YSLEER, per germline. As DNA, the CDR3 is TGCGCCAGCAGCCAAGCATTAGGGATCTCTGAAGCTTTCTTT. As protein: CASSQALGISEAFF.